Below are 15 T cell receptor beta chains sequenced from a single sample in a study of immune characteristics of hereditary and idiopathic chronic pancreatitis. Data came from immunoSEQ multiplex PCR; TCRdb stores just in-frame clones and leaves some out. The data hold 8,500 to 9,500 clones, with 70% to 80% observed a single time. The pancreas tissue came from patients undergoing total pancreatectomy with islet autotransplantation. The sequenced material came from pancreas tissue with idiopathic chronic pancreatitis. Source of these receptors: a human donor with chronic pancreatitis.

V gene TRBV7-9 combines with J gene TRBJ2-3; weak D call: TRBD2 (6 bases). The CDR3 has 12 amino acids. V was cut by 2 bases and J by 8 bases, with 8 bases left in between. Germline CDR1 SEHNR, CDR2 FQNEAQ (reference sequence). CDR3 region: CASSLKGGTQYF. Written as DNA, the CDR3 is TGTGCCAGCAGCTTAAAGGGAGGTACGCAGTATTTT.

The V gene is TRBV5-5, the J gene TRBJ1-2, with D hard to call. The CDR3 is 12 residues long. Per germline, CDR1 SGHKS and CDR2 YYEKEE (reference sequence). The CDR3 DNA reads TGTGGCTGTCGTGATTCACCCCCTGGCTACACCTTC. Protein product: CGCRDSPPGYTF.

This clone was counted between two and nine times. This sequence joins TRBV2 and TRBJ1-1, with 10 bases fitting TRBD1. This CDR3 contains 14 residues. Germline V lookup: CDR1 SNHLY, CDR2 FYNNEI. V was clipped by 6 bases and J by 5 bases; unmatched bases: 6. CDR3 residues: CASRGGQGWTEAFF. The CDR3 bases are TGTGCCAGCAGGGGGGGACAGGGGTGGACTGAAGCTTTCTTT.

The chain links TRBV7-9 to TRBJ2-7; D possibly corresponds to TRBD1 (6 bases). The V gene lost 2 bases and the J gene lost 4 bases, with 6 bases spanning the gap. CDR1 is SEHNR and CDR2 is FQNEAQ in the germline V gene (reference sequence). There are 12 residues in the CDR3. The DNA for the CDR3 is TGTGCCAGCAGCTTAACAGGGTACGAGCAGTACGTC. Translation gives CASSLTGYEQYV.

In this sample, this clone turned up a few times. The rearrangement joins TRBV19 to TRBJ1-3; D unclear. The V and J ends lost 8 bases and 3 bases respectively, with 14 bases between them. Germline-derived CDR1 and CDR2 are LNHDA and SQIVND (reference sequence). The length of the CDR3 is 14 residues. The CDR3 coding sequence is TGTGCCAGTCACGCGGGCCTCCATGGAAACACCATATATTTT. It specifies CASHAGLHGNTIYF.

This chain uses TRBV19 with TRBJ2-7; a weak D match, TRBD1 (8 bases). Germline CDR1 is LNHDA and CDR2 is SQIVND (reference sequence). The length of the CDR3 is 14 residues. The V end was cut by 5 bases, the J end by 3 bases, with 14 bases between. In DNA form, the CDR3 reads TGTGCCAGTAGTGCGACAGGGGACTACTACGAGCAGTACTTC. This encodes CASSATGDYYEQYF.

V usage is TRBV30 and J usage is TRBJ1-6; D is undetermined. This CDR3 is 12 amino acids long. Germline V gives CDR1 GTSNPN, CDR2 SVGIG (reference sequence). V was pared by 3 bases and J by 3 bases, with 3 bases between. CDR3 region: CAWSVYNSPLHF. CDR3 nucleotide sequence: TGTGCCTGGAGCGTCTATAATTCACCCCTCCACTTT.

This clone was seen a handful of times. The V and J genes are TRBV18 and TRBJ2-2; D perhaps matches TRBD1 (5 bases). This CDR3 region has 16 residues. Trimming removed 1 base at V and 7 bases at J, with 16 bases between. The germline V gene has CDR1 KGHSH and CDR2 LQKENI. CDR3 sequence reads: CASSPLVGLVGGELFF. The CDR3 DNA reads as TGTGCCAGCTCACCACTCGTGGGGCTTGTCGGCGGGGAGCTGTTTTTT.

This chain uses TRBV27 with TRBJ1-1; TRBD1 agrees at 8 bases. CDR3 size: 16 residues. Germline trimming cut 5 bases from V and 8 bases from J; bases unmatched to any gene: 16. Germline CDR1 is MNHEY and CDR2 is SMNVEV (reference sequence). CDR3: CASSPDLGQGAPEAFF. The CDR3 DNA follows: TGTGCCAGCAGTCCCGACCTCGGGCAGGGGGCACCCGAAGCTTTCTTT.

Worth noting for this clone: The identical CDR3 is also encoded by other nucleotide sequences in the sample. The chain links TRBV2 to TRBJ2-7; TRBD2 matches 7 bases. This CDR3 has 14 amino acids. J was trimmed by 3 bases and V by 1 base; bases with no gene match: 3. Germline V gene sequence: CDR1 SNHLY, CDR2 FYNNEI. CDR3 region: CASSEGGTNYEQYF. For the CDR3, the DNA is TGTGCCAGCAGTGAAGGCGGGACTAACTACGAGCAGTACTTC.

In DNA, the CDR3 is TGTGCCAGCAGCAAAGATCTGGACAGGGAAGGTCAGCCCCAGCATTTT. Protein product: CASSKDLDREGQPQHF. The chain employs TRBV21-1 and TRBJ1-5; no check of the table's D call, TRBD1, against the DNA was made. TRBV21-1 corresponds to a pseudogene. The CDR3 runs 16 residues.

The rearrangement links TRBV18 to TRBJ1-2; D might be TRBD1 (6 bases). CDR1 KGHSH and CDR2 LQKENI come from the germline V gene. The CDR3 covers 14 residues. V shed 6 bases and J shed 4 bases, with 15 bases lying between them. This chain's CDR3 is CASSLRQESYGYTF. DNA of the CDR3: TGTGCCAGCTCCCTACGACAGGAATCCTATGGCTACACCTTC.

The V call is TRBV7-9, the J call TRBJ1-1; a possible D gene is TRBD1 (6 bases). The CDR3 runs 15 residues. V was shortened by 2 bases and J by 5 bases, with 15 bases between the two germline ends. CDR1 SEHNR and CDR2 FQNEAQ come from the germline V gene (reference sequence). The CDR3 protein is CASSLPQGRGTEAFF. The CDR3 nucleotides are TGTGCCAGCAGCTTACCACAGGGCAGAGGGACTGAAGCTTTCTTT.

The genes are TRBV3-1 (or the pseudogene TRBV3-2) and TRBJ2-3; TRBD2 matches 11 bases. Germline assignment: CDR1 LGHDT and CDR2 YNNKEL (reference sequence). The CDR3 covers 18 residues. J was trimmed by 7 bases and V by 1 base; bases with no gene match: 13. Written as DNA, the CDR3 is TGTGCCAGCAGCCAAGCCCTAGCGGGGGGCCCTCTCGACCATACGCAGTATTTT. Protein sequence: CASSQALAGGPLDHTQYF.

The chain links TRBV19 to TRBJ2-6, with D uncertain. From germline, CDR1 is LNHDA and CDR2 SQIVND (reference sequence). Trimming shortened V by 0 bases and J by 0 bases, and 3 bases separated the two germline ends. The CDR3 runs to 15 residues. The CDR3 spells CASSIDTSGANVLTF. DNA of the CDR3: TGTGCCAGTAGTATAGATACCTCTGGGGCCAACGTCCTGACTTTC.